This T cell receptor beta chain came from a study of human T cells and chemical hapten exposure (dated by TCRdb to 2020 to 2022). Concerning the study at large: For sensitization, 2% DPC in acetone was applied to a roughly 2 cm by roughly 2 cm area of upper inner arm skin. Most of the patients in the cohort were female, and the cohort covered alopecia areata with under or over 50% scalp involvement, alopecia totalis and alopecia universalis. Weekly therapeutic DPC doses were additionally applied to the scalp of patients throughout the roughly 26-week study period. Peripheral blood TCR repertoire changes were tracked in vivo in alopecia patients during primary and secondary sensitization to the hapten diphenylcyclopropenone (DPC). Twenty-nine alopecia patients provided blood for TCR sequencing at one to four time points (pre-sensitization, 2, 6 and 24 weeks). Blood samples were taken from patients before sensitization (week 0) and at 2, 6 and about 24 weeks after DPC sensitization. The libraries were sequenced as a pool, and the TCR yield per sample differed mostly because of small variations in library volumes within the pool. Patch testing was performed on the upper back with Finn chambers containing 0.01% DPC, and the patch tests were scored after 6 days according to International Contact Dermatitis Research Group standards.

Broader findings and caveats from the paper: Patch test score correlated positively with the number of PT1 expanded TCRs, reaching significance at thresholds 8, 16 and 32 but not at 4. Compared with pre-sensitization or healthy control sets, expanded TCRs formed significantly more large CDR3 similarity clusters, which is consistent with antigen-driven responses. Alopecia, a presumed autoimmune disease, was present in all patients, so the immune response of the patients might differ from that of healthy individuals. After repeated subsampling, changes were observed in the strength of the expansion versus patch-test correlation and in the threshold at which the correlation became significant. No change with DPC sensitization was found in the number of TCRs above 1 in 1000 frequency, and no evidence of global repertoire structure alterations was found.

This clonotype was found a few times. Which antigen it targets is not known. No base-level quality is on record; no much larger clone is a single base apart. The library was built by means of RACE. The data were produced on a NextSeq 500. During library preparation, unique molecular identifiers were attached to individual cDNA molecules so that TCRs could be counted quantitatively and reproducibly. From each blood RNA sample, both TCR alpha and TCR beta chains were sequenced. The original pipeline was this. Samples had a median of roughly 98,000 TCRs, with a range from roughly 23,224 to 700,000. The Decombinator software suite was used to annotate the V, J and CDR3 of the TCR reads. For PS versus PT1 abundance plots, all samples were subsampled to the same number of TCRs (28,000). TCRs were defined as expanded if absent before sensitization and observed at least eight times at the 2-week time point. TCRdb trimmed the raw reads at Q25, called clones with MiXCR and kept productive beta chains. Here each entry gathers all rows of one CDR3 protein and keeps the most common genes and DNA. What appears here as the V and J calls and clone size reflects TCRdb's work, not the paper's. Recorded for this sample are tens of thousands of distinct CDR3 sequences; 25% to 40% of them occurred a single time. The ten biggest clones cover roughly 10% of the sample.

Explained via the paper, the time point label denotes: patch test 1, 2 weeks after DPC sensitization. The label giving this sample's treatment or condition can be read as: therapeutic diphenylcyclopropenone sensitization with weekly scalp DPC. At each patch-test visit, blood was drawn before the patch test was applied. Eligible patients were aged 18 to 70, diagnosed with alopecia, deemed suitable for DPC therapy, and excluded if pregnant. Total RNA was extracted from unfractionated whole blood collected in Tempus Blood RNA tubes. This specimen was whole blood, taken in connection with sensitization to the hapten diphenylcyclopropenone (DPC). The TCR originated in a man aged 35 to 55 with alopecia areata. Some clones in this sample may be carry-over from other donors' samples.

The nucleotides are TGTGCCAGCAGCCAAACTTCAGTCGCAGATACGCAGTATTTT. This codes for CASSQTSVADTQYF. Recombination connected TRBV7-8 to TRBJ2-3, with the D segment identity uncertain. The CDR3 spans 14 residues, from the cysteine through the phenylalanine. Only the CDR3 DNA stays, 42 bases, in frame from base 1. CDR1 and CDR2, per the germline V gene, are SGHVS and FQNEAQ. A distance of 13 bases separates the germline ends of V and J, which lose 5 bases and 4 bases respectively.